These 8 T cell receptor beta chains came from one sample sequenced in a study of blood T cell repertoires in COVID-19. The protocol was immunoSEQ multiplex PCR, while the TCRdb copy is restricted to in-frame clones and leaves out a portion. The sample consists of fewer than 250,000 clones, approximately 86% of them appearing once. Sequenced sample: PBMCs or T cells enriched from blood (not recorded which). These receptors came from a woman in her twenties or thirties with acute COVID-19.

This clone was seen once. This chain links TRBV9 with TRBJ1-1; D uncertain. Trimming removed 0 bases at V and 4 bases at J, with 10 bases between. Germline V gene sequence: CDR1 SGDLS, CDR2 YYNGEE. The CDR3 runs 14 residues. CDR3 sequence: CASSVGGSFTEAFF. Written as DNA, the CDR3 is TGTGCCAGCAGCGTAGGAGGGAGTTTCACTGAAGCTTTCTTT.

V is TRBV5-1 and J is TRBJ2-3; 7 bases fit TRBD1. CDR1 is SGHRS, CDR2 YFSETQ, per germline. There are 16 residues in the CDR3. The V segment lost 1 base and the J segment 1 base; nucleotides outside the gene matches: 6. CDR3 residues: CASSLHSGGGTDTQYF. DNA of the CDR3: TGCGCCAGCAGCTTGCATTCAGGGGGTGGCACAGATACGCAGTATTTT.

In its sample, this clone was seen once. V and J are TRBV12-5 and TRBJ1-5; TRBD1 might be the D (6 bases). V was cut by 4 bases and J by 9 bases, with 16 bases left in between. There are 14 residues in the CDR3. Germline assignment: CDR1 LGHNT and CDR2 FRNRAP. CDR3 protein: CASGSDRRFGPQHF. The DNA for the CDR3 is TGTGCTAGTGGTTCGGACAGACGCTTTGGGCCCCAGCATTTT.

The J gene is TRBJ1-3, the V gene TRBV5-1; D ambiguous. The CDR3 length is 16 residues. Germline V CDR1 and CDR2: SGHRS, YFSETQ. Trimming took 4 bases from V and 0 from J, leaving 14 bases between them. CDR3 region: CASSPRGFISGNTIYF. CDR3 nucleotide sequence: TGCGCCAGCAGCCCCCGAGGGTTTATCTCTGGAAACACCATATATTTT. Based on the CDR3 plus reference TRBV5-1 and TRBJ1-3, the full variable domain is KAGVTQTPRYLIKTRGQQVTLSCSPISGHRSVSWYQQTPGQGLQFLFEYFSETQRNKGNFPGRFSGRQFSNSRSEMNVSTLELGDSALYLCASSPRGFISGNTIYFGEGSWLTVV.

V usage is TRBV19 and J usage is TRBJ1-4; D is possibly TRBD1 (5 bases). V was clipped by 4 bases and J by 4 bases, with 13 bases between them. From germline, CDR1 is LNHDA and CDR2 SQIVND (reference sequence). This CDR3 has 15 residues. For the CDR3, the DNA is TGTGCCAGTAGTACCTCACAGGCCCTTAATGAAAAACTGTTTTTT. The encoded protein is CASSTSQALNEKLFF.

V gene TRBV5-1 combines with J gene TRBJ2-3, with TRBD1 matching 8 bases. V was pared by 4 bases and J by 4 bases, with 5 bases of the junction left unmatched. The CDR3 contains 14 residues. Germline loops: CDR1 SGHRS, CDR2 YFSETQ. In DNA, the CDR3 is TGCGCCAGCAGCCGCGGACAGGGCGCAGATACGCAGTATTTT. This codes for CASSRGQGADTQYF.

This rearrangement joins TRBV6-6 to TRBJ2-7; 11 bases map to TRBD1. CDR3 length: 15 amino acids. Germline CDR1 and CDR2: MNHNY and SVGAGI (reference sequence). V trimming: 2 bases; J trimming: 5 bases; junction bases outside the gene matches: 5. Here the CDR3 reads CASSYLGTGGNEQYF. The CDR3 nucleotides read TGTGCCAGCAGTTACCTCGGGACAGGGGGGAACGAGCAGTACTTC.

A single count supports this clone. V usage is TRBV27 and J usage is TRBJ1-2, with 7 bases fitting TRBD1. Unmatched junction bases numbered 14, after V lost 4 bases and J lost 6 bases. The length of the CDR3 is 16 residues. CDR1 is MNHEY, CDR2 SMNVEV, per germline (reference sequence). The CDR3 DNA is TGTGCCAGCAGTTCCAGACAGGGAGTCGACAATGATGGCTACACCTTC. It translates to CASSSRQGVDNDGYTF.